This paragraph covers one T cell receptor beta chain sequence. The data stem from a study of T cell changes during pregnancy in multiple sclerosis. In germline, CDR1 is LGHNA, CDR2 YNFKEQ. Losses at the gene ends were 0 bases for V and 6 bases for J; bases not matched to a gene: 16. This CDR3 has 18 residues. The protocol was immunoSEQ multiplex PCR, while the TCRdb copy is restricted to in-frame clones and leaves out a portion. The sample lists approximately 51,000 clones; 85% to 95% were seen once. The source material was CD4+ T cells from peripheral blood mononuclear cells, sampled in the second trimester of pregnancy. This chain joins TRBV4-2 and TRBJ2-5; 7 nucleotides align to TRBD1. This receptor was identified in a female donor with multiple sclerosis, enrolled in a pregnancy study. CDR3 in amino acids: CASSQEARRDSLLKTQYF. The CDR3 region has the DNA TGTGCCAGCAGCCAAGAAGCGAGAAGGGACAGCCTTTTGAAGACCCAGTACTTC.